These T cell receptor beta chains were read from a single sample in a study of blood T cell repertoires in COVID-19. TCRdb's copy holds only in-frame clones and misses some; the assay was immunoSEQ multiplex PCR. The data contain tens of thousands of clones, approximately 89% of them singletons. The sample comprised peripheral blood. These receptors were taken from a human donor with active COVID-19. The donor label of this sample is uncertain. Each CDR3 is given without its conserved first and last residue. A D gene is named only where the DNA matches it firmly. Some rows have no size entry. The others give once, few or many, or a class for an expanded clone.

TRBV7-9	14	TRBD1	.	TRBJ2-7	ASSLPGTGTSVEQY
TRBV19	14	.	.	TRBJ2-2	ASSPRGVGDTGELF
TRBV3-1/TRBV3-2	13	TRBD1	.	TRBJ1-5	ASSPTGVGNQPQH
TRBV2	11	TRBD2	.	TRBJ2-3	ASRTTSGDTQY
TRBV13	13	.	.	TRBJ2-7	ASSPGRAGRYEQY
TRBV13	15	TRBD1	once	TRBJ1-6	ASSQGTGGSNNSPLH
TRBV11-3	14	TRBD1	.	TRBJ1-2	AGLGQDSQFNYGYT
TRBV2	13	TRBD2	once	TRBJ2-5	ASSEAPGLAETQY
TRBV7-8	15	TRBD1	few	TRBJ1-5	ASSRGQGAASNQPQH
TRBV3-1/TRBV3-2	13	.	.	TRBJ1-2	ASSRRVDGDYGYT
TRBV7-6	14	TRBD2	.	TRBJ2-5	ASSFEDTTSDETQY
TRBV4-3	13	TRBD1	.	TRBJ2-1	ASSHRTGGYNEQF
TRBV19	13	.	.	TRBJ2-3	ASSLVQGSTDTQY
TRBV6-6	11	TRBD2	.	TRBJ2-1	AGSGGAYNEQF
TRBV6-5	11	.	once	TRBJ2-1	ASSPVGADEQF
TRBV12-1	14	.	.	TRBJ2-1	ASSLAGTGAGNEQF
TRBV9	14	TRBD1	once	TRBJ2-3	ASSVTGGAETDTQY
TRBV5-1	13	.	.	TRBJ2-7	ASSLGRDTGLEQY
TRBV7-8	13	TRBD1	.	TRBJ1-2	ASSDFRDSLTIVT
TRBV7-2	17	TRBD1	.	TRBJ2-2	ASRPRQGPSRGGTGELF
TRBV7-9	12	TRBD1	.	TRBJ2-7	ASSSGTGLYEQY
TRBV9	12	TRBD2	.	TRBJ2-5	ASSAGSGEETQY
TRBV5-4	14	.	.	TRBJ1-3	ASSVGLGGIGNTIY
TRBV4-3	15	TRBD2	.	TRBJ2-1	ASSLRLAGGPDNEQF
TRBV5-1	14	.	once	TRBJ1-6	ASSWGAGAYNSPLH
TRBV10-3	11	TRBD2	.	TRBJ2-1	AISLAGMNEQF